The 27 T cell receptor beta chains listed next were all sequenced from one sample in a study of CD8 T cells in Susac syndrome. About 0.5 to 1 ug RNA was reverse transcribed with random hexamers. TCRdb fed the immunoSEQ multiplex PCR reads into MiXCR, producing one record per CDR3 protein. The data contain about 200,000 distinct CDR3 sequences, 85% to 95% of them singletons. The specimen was CD4+ T cells from PBMCs. Receptors were obtained from a human donor in good health.

This rearrangement joins TRBV29-1 to TRBJ2-6; D gene ambiguous. The CDR3 runs to 13 residues. The ends were cut back, 7 bases at V and 2 bases at J, with 9 bases in the middle. The germline gives CDR1 SQVTM, CDR2 ANQGSEA. Here the CDR3 reads CSATYPGANVLTF. The CDR3 coding sequence is TGCAGCGCAACATATCCTGGGGCCAACGTCCTGACTTTC.

The rearrangement joins TRBV20-1 to TRBJ2-7, with TRBD1 matching over 7 bases. The CDR3 runs 13 residues. CDR1 DFQATT and CDR2 SNEGSKA come from the germline V gene (reference sequence). V trimming: 6 bases; J trimming: 5 bases; junction bases outside the gene matches: 10. The CDR3 DNA sequence: TGCAGTGCCAAAGACAGGGTTGCGAACGAGCAGTACGTC. It yields the protein CSAKDRVANEQYV.

The chain recombines TRBV29-1 with TRBJ1-4; no reliable D call. Trimming pared 2 bases from V and 8 bases from J, leaving 9 bases between. The CDR3 is 12 residues long. Per germline, CDR1 SQVTM and CDR2 ANQGSEA. The CDR3 sequence is CSVESGGEKLFF. For the CDR3, the DNA is TGCAGCGTTGAATCAGGTGGCGAAAAACTGTTTTTT.

J is TRBJ1-5 and V is TRBV9, with D perhaps TRBD1 (6 bases). The germline gives CDR1 SGDLS, CDR2 YYNGEE. V was pared by 4 bases and J by 4 bases, with 12 bases between. The length of the CDR3 is 14 residues. The CDR3 sequence: CASSLGGANQPQHF. In DNA, the CDR3 is TGTGCCAGCAGCCTAGGGGGAGCAAATCAGCCCCAGCATTTT.

The chain employs TRBV7-2 and TRBJ2-1; tentative D call: TRBD2 (6 bases). The V end lost 4 bases, the J end lost 7 bases, and 14 bases lay between the germline ends. The CDR3 covers 14 residues. Per germline, CDR1 SGHTA and CDR2 FQGNSA. DNA of the CDR3: TGTGCCAGCAGCTGGGCGACTAGTAAGAATGAGCAGTTCTTC. Amino acid sequence: CASSWATSKNEQFF.

The J gene is TRBJ1-3, the V gene TRBV29-1; no definite D call. Per germline, CDR1 SQVTM and CDR2 ANQGSEA. With 7 bases removed from V and 7 bases from J, the gap between germline ends came to 11 bases. The CDR3 runs to 11 residues. CDR3 nucleotides: TGCAGCGCCAAGCTAGGGAACACCATATATTTT. It yields the protein CSAKLGNTIYF.

The chain is built from TRBV7-9 and TRBJ1-2, with a tentative D call TRBD1 (5 bases). The CDR3 loop spans 15 amino acids. Germline-derived CDR1 and CDR2 are SEHNR and FQNEAQ (reference sequence). Trimming removed 5 bases from V and 8 bases from J, with 21 bases in between. CDR3 loop: CASSPSGAAIGGYTF. CDR3 bases: TGTGCCAGCAGCCCCAGTGGGGCAGCCATTGGGGGCTACACCTTC.

The chain links TRBV29-1 to TRBJ2-1; no firm D call. The CDR3 totals 14 residues. CDR1 is SQVTM and CDR2 is ANQGSEA in the germline V gene. V lost 4 bases and J lost 4, with 14 bases in between. CDR3 residues: CSVVRPLEYNEQFF. The CDR3 DNA reads as TGCAGCGTTGTGAGGCCCCTAGAGTACAATGAGCAGTTCTTC.

J is TRBJ2-1 and V is TRBV5-1, with 10 nucleotides matching TRBD1. V lost 7 bases and J lost 8; bases outside the gene matches: 12. The CDR3 contains 15 residues. Germline lookup yields CDR1 SGHRS and CDR2 YFSETQ. CDR3 DNA sequence: TGCGCCAGCTCTAGACAGGGGGCGACCTCGGATGAGCAGTTCTTC. It is translated as CASSRQGATSDEQFF.

The chain links TRBV7-3 to TRBJ1-1; 9 bases fit TRBD1. V was clipped by 5 bases and J by 4 bases; unmatched bases: 8. The CDR3 totals 15 residues. Germline V CDR1 and CDR2: SGHTA, FQGTGA. The CDR3 DNA sequence: TGTGCCAGCAGCAAATTAGGGACAGGGAGCACTGAAGCTTTCTTT. This sequence encodes CASSKLGTGSTEAFF.

The chain couples TRBV29-1 to TRBJ1-2; 12 bases are a match to TRBD1. V shed 3 bases and J 5 bases; nucleotides not matched to a gene: 10. Per germline, CDR1 SQVTM and CDR2 ANQGSEA. The CDR3 length is 16 residues. The CDR3, as DNA: TGCAGCGTTGATTCCCCCGCGGGACAGGGGGCATATGGCTACACCTTC. It codes for CSVDSPAGQGAYGYTF.

V usage is TRBV24-1 and J usage is TRBJ1-5; no reliable D call. CDR3 length equals 13 residues. Germline values: CDR1 KGHDR, CDR2 SFDVKD. The V and J ends lost 2 bases and 11 bases respectively, with 12 bases between them. The CDR3 nucleotides are TGTGCCACCAGTGATTATCTAGGTTCGACCCAGCATTTT. It translates to CATSDYLGSTQHF.

Of note for this clonotype: Germline is not matched at one junction end, which may reflect a read error. V is TRBV6-6 and J is TRBJ2-3; D is perhaps TRBD2 (5 bases). From germline, CDR1 is MNHNY and CDR2 SVGAGI (reference sequence). This CDR3 spans 13 amino acids. The chain's CDR3 is CASITPSTDTQYF. For the CDR3, the DNA is TGTGCCAGCATAACGCCTAGCACTGATACGCAGTATTTT.

In its sample, this clonotype was seen once. The J gene is TRBJ2-5, the V gene TRBV20-1; the D call may be TRBD1 or TRBD2 (5 bases each). This CDR3 is 14 amino acids long. The ends were cut back, 0 bases at V and 4 bases at J, with 12 bases in the middle. Germline lookup yields CDR1 DFQATT and CDR2 SNEGSKA (reference sequence). CDR3 region: CSARDPGTGETQYF. The CDR3 DNA is TGCAGTGCTAGAGACCCCGGGACCGGAGAGACCCAGTACTTC.

The rearrangement uses TRBV27 and TRBJ1-1; 7 bases are a match to TRBD1. The CDR3 spans 16 residues. Looked up from germline, CDR1 is MNHEY and CDR2 is SMNVEV (reference sequence). The V segment lost 5 bases and the J segment 1 base; nucleotides outside the gene matches: 10. CDR3 sequence (DNA): TGTGCCAGCAGTCTCCGACAGGGAGTCCCGAACACTGAAGCTTTCTTT. Translating gives CASSLRQGVPNTEAFF.

The CDR3 coding sequence is TGCAGTGCGAGTTACCCCGAGACCACCGCAGATACGCAGTATTTT. This codes for CSASYPETTADTQYF. The gene calls are TRBV20-1 and TRBJ2-3; D remains unclear. Trimming left V 6 bases short and J 4 bases short, with 20 bases between. The CDR3 has 15 amino acids. CDR1 is DFQATT and CDR2 is SNEGSKA in the germline V gene (reference sequence).

V usage is TRBV29-1 and J usage is TRBJ1-1; D call uncertain. Germline CDR1 reads SQVTM; CDR2 reads ANQGSEA. CDR3 length: 12 residues. Between the trimmed V and J ends, which lost 3 bases and 7 bases, there was a span of 12 bases. CDR3 protein: CSVDRGRGEAFF. As DNA, the CDR3 is TGCAGCGTTGATCGCGGACGGGGTGAAGCTTTCTTT.

The CDR3 DNA is TGTGCCAGCAGCTCCGGGGGGTGGACTGAAGCTTTCTTT. This encodes CASSSGGWTEAFF. The chain recombines TRBV27 with TRBJ1-1, with TRBD1 as a possible D gene (5 bases). Trimming stripped 6 bases from V and 5 bases from J, with 13 bases between. Per the germline V gene, CDR1 is MNHEY and CDR2 is SMNVEV (reference sequence). The CDR3 extends over 13 amino acids.

This sequence joins TRBV2 and TRBJ2-3; 10 nucleotides align to TRBD1. The V segment lost 6 bases and the J segment 3 bases; nucleotides outside the gene matches: 0. The length of the CDR3 is 13 residues. CDR1 is SNHLY and CDR2 is FYNNEI in the germline V gene. This CDR3 reads CASRGQGTDTQYF. The CDR3 region has the DNA TGTGCCAGCAGGGGACAGGGGACAGATACGCAGTATTTT.

The J gene is TRBJ2-1, the V gene TRBV28, with D perhaps TRBD1 (5 bases). The CDR3 is made up of 16 amino acids. V lost 3 bases and J 6 bases, leaving 18 bases between the germline ends. The V gene's germline CDR1 is MDHEN and CDR2 SYDVKM. The CDR3 loop is CASSFLSGSRLNEQFF. CDR3 in DNA: TGTGCCAGCAGTTTCCTCTCAGGGTCCCGTCTCAATGAGCAGTTCTTC.

The chain is built from TRBV20-1 and TRBJ2-1; no reliable D call. The CDR3 length is 15 residues. The V end was cut by 0 bases, the J end by 5 bases, with 14 bases between. Germline V gives CDR1 DFQATT, CDR2 SNEGSKA (reference sequence). The CDR3 sequence is CSARDLSQLHNEQFF. The CDR3 DNA follows: TGCAGTGCTAGAGATTTATCACAGCTACACAATGAGCAGTTCTTC.

J is TRBJ2-4 and V is TRBV20-1; D gene uncertain. The CDR3 has 13 amino acids. From germline, CDR1 is DFQATT and CDR2 SNEGSKA (reference sequence). The V gene lost 4 bases and the J gene lost 3 bases, with 10 bases spanning the gap. The CDR3 loop reads CSANPSNKNIQYF. DNA of the CDR3: TGCAGTGCTAACCCCAGCAACAAAAACATTCAGTACTTC.

The rearrangement links TRBV27 to TRBJ1-2; possible D gene TRBD1, 5 bases. CDR3 size: 16 residues. Deletions cut 5 bases from V and 3 bases from J, with 19 bases between. Germline CDR1 MNHEY, CDR2 SMNVEV (reference sequence). DNA for the CDR3: TGTGCCAGCAGTCTCGCATCAGGGAAAGAGCACTATGGCTACACCTTC. Translating gives CASSLASGKEHYGYTF.

The V and J genes are TRBV20-1 and TRBJ1-5, with 8 bases identical to TRBD1. The CDR3 length is 16 residues. J gave up 4 bases and V 0 bases, and 8 bases lay outside the gene matches. Germline CDR1 DFQATT, CDR2 SNEGSKA (reference sequence). CDR3 bases: TGCAGTGCTAGAGATCCCAGGGGGCTACAGAATCAGCCCCAGCATTTT. Translation gives CSARDPRGLQNQPQHF.

The chain combines TRBV20-1 with TRBJ2-5; D possibly corresponds to TRBD1 (6 bases). The CDR3 contains 14 residues. Germline CDR1 and CDR2: DFQATT and SNEGSKA (reference sequence). V lost 7 bases and J 2 bases, leaving 17 bases between the germline ends. CDR3 sequence (DNA): TGCAGTGTTAGTCTACAGGGTACTCAAGAGACCCAGTACTTC. Its translation is CSVSLQGTQETQYF.

The chain uses TRBV21-1 and TRBJ2-5; TRBD1 is taken as the D call from the table, unchecked against the DNA. TRBV21-1 is a known pseudogene. There are 14 residues in the CDR3. CDR3 bases: TGTGCCAGCAGCAAAGTCCCAGGGCAAGAGACCCAGTACTTC. It codes for CASSKVPGQETQYF.

The V gene is TRBV7-2, the J gene TRBJ2-7; perhaps TRBD1 as D (6 bases). CDR3 size: 14 residues. The V gene lost 3 bases and the J gene lost 0 bases, with 9 bases spanning the gap. Germline V lookup: CDR1 SGHTA, CDR2 FQGNSA. Here the CDR3 DNA reads TGTGCCAGCAGCTTGACAGGAAGCTCCTACGAGCAGTACTTC. Protein sequence: CASSLTGSSYEQYF.